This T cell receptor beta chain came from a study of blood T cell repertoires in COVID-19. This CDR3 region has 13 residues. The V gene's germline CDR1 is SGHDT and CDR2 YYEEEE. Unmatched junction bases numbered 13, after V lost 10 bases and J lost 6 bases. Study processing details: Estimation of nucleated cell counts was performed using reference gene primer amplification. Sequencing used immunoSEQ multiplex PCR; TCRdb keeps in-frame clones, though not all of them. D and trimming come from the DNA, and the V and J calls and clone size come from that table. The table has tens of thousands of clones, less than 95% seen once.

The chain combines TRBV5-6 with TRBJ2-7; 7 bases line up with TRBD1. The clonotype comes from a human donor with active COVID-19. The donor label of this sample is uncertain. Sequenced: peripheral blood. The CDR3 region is CAGSRGQEGEQYF. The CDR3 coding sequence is TGTGCCGGATCGAGGGGGCAAGAGGGCGAGCAGTACTTC.